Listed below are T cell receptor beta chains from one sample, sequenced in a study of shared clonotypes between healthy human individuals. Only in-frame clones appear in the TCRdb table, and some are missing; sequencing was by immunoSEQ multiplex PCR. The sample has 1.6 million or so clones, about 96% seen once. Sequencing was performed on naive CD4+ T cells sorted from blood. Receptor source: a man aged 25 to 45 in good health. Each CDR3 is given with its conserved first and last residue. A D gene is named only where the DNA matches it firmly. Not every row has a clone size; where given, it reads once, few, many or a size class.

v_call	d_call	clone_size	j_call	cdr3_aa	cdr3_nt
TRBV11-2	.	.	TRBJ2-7	CASSLGRSWGSYEQYF	TGTGCCAGCAGCTTAGGAAGGTCGTGGGGCTCCTACGAGCAGTACTTC
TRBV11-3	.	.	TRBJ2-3	CASSLGYGTTDTQYF	TGTGCCAGCAGCTTAGGTTACGGAACCACAGATACGCAGTATTTT
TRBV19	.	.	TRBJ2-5	CASSQGRLSETQYF	TGTGCCAGTAGCCAAGGGCGACTATCAGAGACCCAGTACTTC
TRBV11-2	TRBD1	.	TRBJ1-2	CASSSNRDRDARGYGYTF	TGTGCCAGCAGCTCAAACCGGGACAGGGATGCCCGGGGGTATGGCTACACCTTC
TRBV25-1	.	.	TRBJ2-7	CASSLSAGEGYEQYF	TGTGCCAGCAGTTTATCGGCAGGGGAGGGCTACGAGCAGTACTTC
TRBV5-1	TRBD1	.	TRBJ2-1	CASSIRTGADNEQFF	TGCGCCAGCAGCATAAGGACAGGGGCGGACAATGAGCAGTTCTTC
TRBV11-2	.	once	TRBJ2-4	CASSLAMTGIQYF	TGTGCCAGCAGCTTAGCGATGACAGGCATTCAGTACTTC
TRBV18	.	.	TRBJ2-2	CASSPVRGTTGELFF	TGTGCCAGCTCACCCGTTCGGGGGACCACCGGGGAGCTGTTTTTT
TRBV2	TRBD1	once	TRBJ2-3	CASSAGTGSDTQYF	TGTGCCAGCAGTGCGGGGACAGGTTCAGATACGCAGTATTTT
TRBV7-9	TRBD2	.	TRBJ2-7	CASSVTGTTSYEQYF	TGTGCCAGCAGCGTAACCGGGACTACATCCTACGAGCAGTACTTC
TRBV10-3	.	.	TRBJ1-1	CAISDPIGTLHTEAFF	TGTGCCATCAGTGACCCTATAGGGACTCTACACACTGAAGCTTTCTTT